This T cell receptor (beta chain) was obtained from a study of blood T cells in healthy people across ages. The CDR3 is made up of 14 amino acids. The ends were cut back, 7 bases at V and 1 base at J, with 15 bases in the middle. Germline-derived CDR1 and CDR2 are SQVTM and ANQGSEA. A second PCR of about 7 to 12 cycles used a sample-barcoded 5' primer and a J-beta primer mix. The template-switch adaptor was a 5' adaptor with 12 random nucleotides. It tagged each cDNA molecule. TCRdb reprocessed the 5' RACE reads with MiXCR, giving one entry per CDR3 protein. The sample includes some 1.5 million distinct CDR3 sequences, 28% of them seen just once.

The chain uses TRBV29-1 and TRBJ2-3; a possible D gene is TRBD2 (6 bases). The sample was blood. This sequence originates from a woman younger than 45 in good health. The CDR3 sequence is CSGILGGGTDTQYF. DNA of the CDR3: TGCAGCGGCATCTTGGGGGGAGGCACAGATACGCAGTATTTT.